The 20 T cell receptor beta chains given below trace back to one sample, sequenced in a study of blood T cells in healthy people across ages. A second PCR of roughly 7 to 11 cycles used a sample-barcoded 5' primer and a J-beta primer mix. TCRdb used MiXCR to reprocess the 5' RACE reads, holding one entry per CDR3 protein. The table records hundreds of thousands of distinct CDR3 sequences, about 30% of them present only once. The sample taken for sequencing was blood. These receptors came from a woman of 80 years or more in good health.

In its sample, this clonotype was seen many times. The CDR3 nucleotides read TGTGCCAGCAGTTTAGCGGGCCTAGCGGGGGCTAATGAGCAGTTCTTC. This codes for CASSLAGLAGANEQFF. The chain joins TRBV12-3 or TRBV12-4 to TRBJ2-1; 10 bases align to TRBD2. Unmatched junction bases numbered 6, after V lost 0 bases and J lost 7 bases. The CDR3 has 16 residues.

This chain joins TRBV20-1 and TRBJ2-7; 8 bases fit TRBD2. Germline V gene data show CDR1 as DFQATT and CDR2 as SNEGSKA (reference sequence). The junction had 9 bases not matched to a gene; V was cut back by 1 base and J by 7 bases. CDR3 length: 14 residues. The CDR3 DNA is TGCAGTGCTAGAGGCGAGCCCGGGGGGGGAGAGCAGTACTTC. Translation: CSARGEPGGGEQYF.

The chain joins TRBV20-1 to TRBJ2-1; 11 positions agree with TRBD1. Germline V lookup: CDR1 DFQATT, CDR2 SNEGSKA (reference sequence). The CDR3 is 14 amino acids. V was clipped by 5 bases and J by 7 bases; unmatched bases: 7. CDR3 nucleotide sequence: TGCAGTGCTTCTGGACAGGGGGCTCGGAATGAGCAGTTCTTC. Translated: CSASGQGARNEQFF.

The gene calls are TRBV10-3 and TRBJ2-1, with 14 bases matching TRBD2. The closer fit of TRBJ2-7 to the DNA end suggests the J call may be wrong. The CDR3 contains 20 residues. Germline-derived CDR1 and CDR2 are ENHRY and SYGVKD. The CDR3 sequence: CAIRGLAGGPGASSYNEQYF. CDR3 coding DNA: TGTGCCATCAGAGGACTAGCGGGGGGACCGGGGGCGAGCTCCTACAATGAGCAGTACTTC.

In its sample, this clonotype was seen many times. The J gene is TRBJ2-7, the V gene TRBV5-1, with TRBD1 matching 7 bases. V gave up 7 bases and J gave up 2 bases; unmatched junction bases: 9. Germline V gene lookup returns CDR1 SGHRS and CDR2 YFSETQ. The length of the CDR3 is 14 residues. The CDR3 DNA is TGCGCCAGCCGTAGCACAGGGGATCCCTACGAGCAGTACTTC. This gives the protein CASRSTGDPYEQYF.

In its sample, this clonotype was seen many times. The chain employs TRBV3-1 and TRBJ1-2; D is uncertain. Germline assignment: CDR1 LGHDT and CDR2 YNNKEL (reference sequence). Trimming removed 0 bases from V and 8 bases from J, with 13 bases in between. This CDR3 comprises 14 residues. CDR3 region: CASSQDGPQRGYTF. CDR3 bases: TGTGCCAGCAGCCAAGATGGGCCGCAGCGAGGCTACACCTTC.

There are many counts of this clonotype. The chain links TRBV12-3 or TRBV12-4 to TRBJ1-6; a weak D match, TRBD1 (5 bases). The CDR3 covers 13 residues. The germline V and J ends were trimmed by 3 bases and 8 bases, with 8 bases remaining between them. The CDR3, as DNA: TGTGCCAGCAGTTTGCGGGGGTATTCACCCCTCCACTTT. Translation gives CASSLRGYSPLHF.

In its sample, this clonotype was seen many times. A much larger clone sits a single nucleotide away, making a read error possible. J is TRBJ2-1 and V is TRBV7-2; D may match TRBD1 or TRBD2 (5 bases each). The DNA end lines up better with TRBJ2-7; the J call may be wrong. This CDR3 comprises 15 residues. Germline lookup yields CDR1 SGHTA and CDR2 FQGNSA. CDR3 sequence reads: CASSLQSGPYNEQYF. The CDR3 bases are TGTGCCAGCAGCCTTCAGTCGGGACCATACAATGAGCAGTACTTC.

The chain employs TRBV28 and TRBJ2-4; 8 bases are a match to TRBD2. The junction had 3 bases not matched to a gene; V was cut back by 4 bases and J by 1 base. CDR1 and CDR2 from the germline V gene are MDHEN and SYDVKM. The CDR3 has 15 residues. The CDR3, as DNA: TGTGCCAGCAGTTCAGCGGGAGAGGCCAAAAACATTCAGTACTTC. This codes for CASSSAGEAKNIQYF.

This clonotype was seen repeatedly, ten times or more. The rearrangement links TRBV20-1 to TRBJ2-1; possibly TRBD1 or TRBD2 for D (6 bases each). This CDR3 spans 15 amino acids. From germline, CDR1 is DFQATT and CDR2 SNEGSKA (reference sequence). Trimming cost V 6 bases and J 4 bases, with 19 bases left between them. CDR3 in amino acids: CSAPPPTGAYNEQFF. The CDR3 DNA reads as TGCAGTGCCCCTCCTCCTACGGGGGCTTACAATGAGCAGTTCTTC.

The CDR3 coding sequence is TGCAGTGTCGGGAGGGCCGCCACTGAAGCTTTCTTT. This gives the protein CSVGRAATEAFF. This sequence joins TRBV20-1 and TRBJ1-1; D gene ambiguous. The V and J ends lost 7 bases and 4 bases respectively, with 13 bases between them. The CDR3 has 12 amino acids. Germline V lookup: CDR1 DFQATT, CDR2 SNEGSKA (reference sequence).

The chain joins TRBV12-3 or TRBV12-4 to TRBJ1-1; no clear D gene. The CDR3 totals 12 residues. The V gene lost 3 bases and the J gene lost 11 bases, with 13 bases spanning the gap. The CDR3 spells CASSFWDLEAFF. For the CDR3, the DNA is TGTGCCAGCAGTTTTTGGGATCTTGAGGCTTTCTTT.

This clonotype was seen many times. The rearrangement uses TRBV7-2 and TRBJ2-5; D is perhaps TRBD2 (6 bases). V shed 5 bases and J shed 4 bases, with 14 bases lying between them. This CDR3 region has 14 residues. Germline V gene data show CDR1 as SGHTA and CDR2 as FQGNSA. In nucleotides, the CDR3 is TGTGCCAGCAGCGCGGGGCTAGCGATAGAGACCCAGTACTTC. Protein: CASSAGLAIETQYF.

This sequence joins TRBV5-6 and TRBJ2-7, with TRBD1 identical over 9 bases. The CDR3 sequence is 15 residues long. J lost 2 bases, V lost 1 base, and 4 bases had no gene match. CDR1 and CDR2 from the germline V gene are SGHDT and YYEEEE. CDR3 coding DNA: TGTGCCAGCAGCTTGACGGGACAGGGCCCCTACGAGCAGTACTTC. It is translated as CASSLTGQGPYEQYF.

This clonotype was observed a few times. This rearrangement joins TRBV18 to TRBJ1-6; 9 bases align to TRBD1. This CDR3 contains 18 residues. V shed 1 base, J shed 0 bases, and the junction held 4 bases outside the gene matches. The germline gives CDR1 KGHSH, CDR2 LQKENI. The CDR3 loop reads CASSPRGTGTSYNSPLHF. As DNA, the CDR3 is TGTGCCAGCTCACCACGAGGGACAGGGACCTCCTATAATTCACCCCTCCACTTT.

This clonotype was seen repeatedly, ten times or more. The chain links TRBV20-1 to TRBJ1-2, with a tentative D call TRBD1 (6 bases). Deletions cut 6 bases from V and 4 bases from J, with 21 bases between. The V gene's germline CDR1 is DFQATT and CDR2 SNEGSKA (reference sequence). This CDR3 has 15 residues. The CDR3, as DNA: TGCAGTGCAGCGATACAGGGTATCGGGAGCTATGGCTACACCTTC. Its translation is CSAAIQGIGSYGYTF.

Only a few counts were recorded for this clonotype. V usage is TRBV5-6 and J usage is TRBJ2-3; 10 bases fit TRBD1. The CDR3 loop spans 15 amino acids. Unmatched junction bases numbered 7, after V lost 1 base and J lost 8 bases. The germline V gene has CDR1 SGHDT and CDR2 YYEEEE. CDR3 sequence: CASSLPPGTGVTQYF. CDR3 bases: TGTGCCAGCAGCTTGCCCCCCGGGACAGGGGTTACGCAGTATTTT.

There are a few counts of this clonotype. Since a much larger clone is just one base distant, this may be a read error. The chain is built from TRBV4-2 and TRBJ2-1, with 9 bases identical to TRBD2. Near its end, the DNA agrees better with TRBJ2-7, so the J call may be wrong. The germline V gene encodes CDR1 LGHNA and CDR2 YNFKEQ. The CDR3 contains 17 residues. CDR3 amino acids: CASSQDVTRGGYNEQYF. In nucleotides, the CDR3 is TGTGCCAGCAGCCAAGATGTCACGCGGGGGGGATACAATGAGCAGTACTTC.

This clonotype occurred many times. The chain uses TRBV5-1 and TRBJ2-3, with D perhaps TRBD1 (5 bases). CDR3 size: 15 residues. Germline V lookup: CDR1 SGHRS, CDR2 YFSETQ. V lost 0 bases to trimming and J lost 4 bases, with 12 bases between them. CDR3 in DNA: TGCGCCAGCAGCTTGGCCGAAGGGGCCCCAGATACGCAGTATTTT. Its protein product is CASSLAEGAPDTQYF. Using reference TRBV5-1 and TRBJ2-3 for the parts outside the CDR3, the full variable domain is KAGVTQTPRYLIKTRGQQVTLSCSPISGHRSVSWYQQTPGQGLQFLFEYFSETQRNKGNFPGRFSGRQFSNSRSEMNVSTLELGDSALYLCASSLAEGAPDTQYFGPGTRLTVL.

Regarding this clonotype: This clone may be a read error of a much larger clone one base away. The chain links TRBV4-1 to TRBJ2-1; 12 bases match TRBD2. CDR1 is MGHRA and CDR2 is YSYEKL in the germline V gene. The CDR3 is 19 amino acids. The DNA for the CDR3 is TGCGCCAGCAGCCGCTCCACTAGCGGGGGGCCGAGCTCCCACAATGAGCAGTTCTTC. Amino acids: CASSRSTSGGPSSHNEQFF.